Listed below are T cell receptor beta chains from one sample, sequenced in a study of CD8 T cells in Susac syndrome. Each CDR3 protein gets one entry after TCRdb re-called the immunoSEQ multiplex PCR reads with MiXCR. Of around 170,000 distinct CDR3 sequences in the sample, approximately 96% were seen once. The sample was CD4+ T cells from PBMCs. The origin of the receptors is a human donor with Susac syndrome. Each CDR3 is given with its conserved first and last residue. Fields, in order: D gene, clone size, V gene, J gene, CDR3 DNA, CDR3 protein. A D gene is named only where the DNA matches it firmly. Only some rows state a clone size, as once, few, many or a class for expanded clones.

-	few	TRBV5-1	TRBJ1-2	TGTGCCAGCAGCCTTACAGGGCACTATGGCTACACCTTC	CASSLTGHYGYTF
-	-	TRBV10-3	TRBJ1-2	TGTGCCATCAGTGAGTCGGGGGATGGCTACACCTTC	CAISESGDGYTF
-	-	TRBV15	TRBJ1-2	TGTGCCACCAGCAGGGAGACGGGTGGCTACACCTTC	CATSRETGGYTF
-	-	TRBV5-4	TRBJ2-1	TGTGCCAGCAGCTTGGACACGAGATACAATGAGCAGTTCTTC	CASSLDTRYNEQFF
-	-	TRBV30	TRBJ2-4	TGTGCCAACCTGGACAGGGAGGGGGCCATTCAGTACTTC	CANLDREGAIQYF
-	-	TRBV5-6	TRBJ2-1	TGTGCCAGCAGCTTAGGGGGGGCCACCTACAATGAGCAGTTCTTC	CASSLGGATYNEQFF
TRBD2	-	TRBV15	TRBJ2-5	TGTGCCACCAGCAGAGTAATGCGGGGGGGCCTTGAGACCCAGTACTTC	CATSRVMRGGLETQYF
-	-	TRBV5-1	TRBJ2-7	TGCGCCAGCAGAAAGGGACCCGCCGGAGAGCAGTACTTC	CASRKGPAGEQYF
-	-	TRBV7-9	TRBJ2-7	TGTGCCAGCAGCCAAGGGGGGGGAGGCGAGCAGTACTTC	CASSQGGGGEQYF
-	-	TRBV19	TRBJ2-7	TGTGCCAGTAGTACCGCGTCCTACGAGCAGTACTTC	CASSTASYEQYF
TRBD2	-	TRBV6-1	TRBJ2-2	TGTGCCAGCAACCTAGCGGGGGGCCGGGAGGCCGGGGAGCTGTTTTTT	CASNLAGGREAGELFF
TRBD1	-	TRBV24-1	TRBJ2-1	TGTGCCACCAGTGATTTTGCGCAGGGGGATGAGCAGTTCTTC	CATSDFAQGDEQFF
-	-	TRBV2	TRBJ2-3	TGTGCCATCCGGGCGGGGAGCACAGATACGCAGTATTTT	CAIRAGSTDTQYF
-	-	TRBV20-1	TRBJ2-7	TGCAGTGCTAGAGATATAGGAGGGGGCACCTACGAGCAGTACTTC	CSARDIGGGTYEQYF
TRBD2	-	TRBV10-3	TRBJ2-1	TGTGCCATCAGTGGGGAATTGGCGGGGGGCCTAAATGAGCAGTTCTTC	CAISGELAGGLNEQFF
-	-	TRBV9	TRBJ1-1	TGTGCCAGCAGCGTGGTGACTAACACTGAAGCTTTCTTT	CASSVVTNTEAFF
TRBD1	-	TRBV5-4	TRBJ2-7	TGTGCCAGCAGCAACGTAGGGACAGGCACCTACGAGCAGTACTTC	CASSNVGTGTYEQYF
-	-	TRBV18	TRBJ1-4	TGTGCCAGCTCACCACAATTGGGCTACACCGCAACTAATGAAAAACTGTTTTTT	CASSPQLGYTATNEKLFF
-	-	TRBV12-3/TRBV12-4	TRBJ1-5	TGTGCCAGCAGTTTGGCGGGTATCCAGCCCCAGCATTTT	CASSLAGIQPQHF
-	once	TRBV3-1	TRBJ2-6	TGTGCCAGCAGCCGATGGCAGGGTGCCGCCTCTGGGGCCAACGTCCTGACTTTC	CASSRWQGAASGANVLTF
-	-	TRBV4-2	TRBJ1-5	TGTGCCAGCAGCCAAGAGGGGGATAGCAATCAGCCCCAGCATTTT	CASSQEGDSNQPQHF
-	-	TRBV30	TRBJ1-2	TGTGCCTGGAGTGTAGTGCAGGGAGGTAGAAGAGGCTACACCTTC	CAWSVVQGGRRGYTF
-	-	TRBV5-1	TRBJ1-4	TGCGCCAGCAGCTTCCAAGAGGCTACCGGTCGTTCTAATGAAAAACTGTTTTTT	CASSFQEATGRSNEKLFF
TRBD1	few	TRBV11-2	TRBJ2-2	TGTGCCAGCAGCCGACAGGGGGCCGGGGAGCTGTTTTTT	CASSRQGAGELFF
TRBD2	-	TRBV5-1	TRBJ2-5	TGCGCCAGCAGGACTAGCGGGCCTCAAGAGACCCAGTACTTC	CASRTSGPQETQYF
-	-	TRBV5-8	TRBJ1-2	TGTGCCAGCAGGGAGGTAGCGGTCGGCTACACCTTC	CASREVAVGYTF
-	-	TRBV5-5	TRBJ2-5	TGTGCCAGCAGCTTGGCCGTGGCAGCCCAAGAGACCCAGTACTTC	CASSLAVAAQETQYF
TRBD1	once	TRBV6-5	TRBJ1-5	TGTGCCAGCAGTTCAAGGGGGCGTCAGCCCCAGCATTTT	CASSSRGRQPQHF
TRBD2	-	TRBV11-2	TRBJ2-3	TGTGCCAGCAGCTCCCACGTCCGGGGGGCAGATACGCAGTATTTT	CASSSHVRGADTQYF
-	-	TRBV18	TRBJ1-2	TGTGCCAGCTCACCAGACGGGGATGGCTACACCTTC	CASSPDGDGYTF
TRBD1	-	TRBV2	TRBJ2-1	TGTGCCAGCAGTGAAGTAAGGGACAGTGAGCAGTTCTTC	CASSEVRDSEQFF
-	-	TRBV20-1	TRBJ1-6	TGCAGTGCTAGTCTGGAGGGGTCCAATTCACCCCTCCACTTT	CSASLEGSNSPLHF
-	-	TRBV7-8	TRBJ2-3	TGTGCCAGCAGCTTACCCCGGGGGCGAGATACGCAGTATTTT	CASSLPRGRDTQYF
-	-	TRBV5-1	TRBJ2-3	TGCGCCAGCAGCCGGGACGGAGGGGATACGCAGTATTTT	CASSRDGGDTQYF
-	-	TRBV18	TRBJ2-2	TGTGCCAGCTCACCACCTGCAGGGAATCCCGGGGAGCTGTTTTTT	CASSPPAGNPGELFF
-	-	TRBV28	TRBJ2-1	TGTGCCAGCACCAGTGGGACGTTCGATGAGCAGTTCTTC	CASTSGTFDEQFF
TRBD2	-	TRBV6-5	TRBJ2-1	TGTGCCAGCAGTTACTCCGGGCTAGCGGGGTTTGGTGAGCAGTTCTTC	CASSYSGLAGFGEQFF
-	-	TRBV30	TRBJ1-1	TGTGCCTGGAGTGTCTTTGGGAACACTGAAGCTTTCTTT	CAWSVFGNTEAFF
-	-	TRBV4-3	TRBJ2-2	TGCGCCAGCAGCCAAGGGTCAGGGGGACTTAACACCGGGGAGCTGTTTTTT	CASSQGSGGLNTGELFF
-	-	TRBV9	TRBJ2-7	TGTGCCAGCAGCGTAGGGAGAGACAGCTACGAGCAGTACTTC	CASSVGRDSYEQYF
-	once	TRBV12-3/TRBV12-4	TRBJ1-1	TGTGCCAGCAGTCGGGGCCGAGGCACTGAAGCTTTCTTT	CASSRGRGTEAFF
TRBD1	-	TRBV25-1	TRBJ2-7	TGTGCCAGCCAGGACAGGGGATTGACCTACGAGCAGTACTTC	CASQDRGLTYEQYF
TRBD1	-	TRBV29-1	TRBJ1-2	TGCAGCGTGAGCCGGGACAGGGAGGACTATGGCTACACCTTC	CSVSRDREDYGYTF
-	-	TRBV6-5	TRBJ2-3	TGTGCCAGCAGGCGACGGTGGGGGGCAGATACGCAGTATTTT	CASRRRWGADTQYF
-	once	TRBV5-4	TRBJ1-4	TGTGCCAGCACCTCCTCTGAGAGGGAAAAACTGTTTTTT	CASTSSEREKLFF
-	once	TRBV2	TRBJ2-3	TGTGCCAGCACCGAAGAGGGGAACACAGATACGCAGTATTTT	CASTEEGNTDTQYF
TRBD1	once	TRBV6-6	TRBJ1-5	TGTGCCAGCGACAGGGACTACAATCAGCCCCAGCATTTT	CASDRDYNQPQHF
TRBD1	-	TRBV19	TRBJ2-4	TGTGCCAGTAGTACTCAGACGGGACAGCGTGACATTCAGTACTTC	CASSTQTGQRDIQYF
TRBD1	-	TRBV5-4	TRBJ1-3	TGTGCCAGCAGCTTGGTGGGACAGGGAAACACCATATATTTT	CASSLVGQGNTIYF
-	-	TRBV4-1	TRBJ1-6	TGCGCCAGCAGCCAAGACCAGGTGACCTATAATTCACCCCTCCACTTT	CASSQDQVTYNSPLHF
-	-	TRBV6-4	TRBJ1-2	TGTGCCAGCAGCGCTGGTTCTGGCTACACCTTC	CASSAGSGYTF
-	-	TRBV30	TRBJ2-2	TGTGCCTGGAGTGTACAAAGGGCCGGGGAGCTGTTTTTT	CAWSVQRAGELFF
TRBD2	once	TRBV10-3	TRBJ2-2	TGTGCCATCAGTGTACGATCTAGCGGTAACACCGGGGAGCTGTTTTTT	CAISVRSSGNTGELFF
TRBD1	once	TRBV30	TRBJ1-1	TGTGCCTGGTCGGGACAGGGTCAAACTGAAGCTTTCTTT	CAWSGQGQTEAFF
-	once	TRBV20-1	TRBJ1-1	TGCAGTGCTAGAAGGTCGACCGCAGGAAACACTGAAGCTTTCTTT	CSARRSTAGNTEAFF
-	-	TRBV6-2/TRBV6-3	TRBJ1-1	TGTGCCAGCAGTTATCCCGGCCCGGGGACTGAAGCTTTCTTT	CASSYPGPGTEAFF
TRBD2	-	TRBV4-2	TRBJ2-1	TGTGCCAGCAGCCAAGCTCTAGCGGGGTTCTCCTACAATGAGCAGTTCTTC	CASSQALAGFSYNEQFF
-	-	TRBV2	TRBJ2-3	TGTGCCAGCAGTGGAAGGAGGGCAGGGGACACAGATACGCAGTATTTT	CASSGRRAGDTDTQYF
-	-	TRBV4-1	TRBJ2-4	TGCGCCAGCAGCACACCCATCGGTCAGAGACTAGCCAAAAACATTCAGTACTTC	CASSTPIGQRLAKNIQYF
-	-	TRBV5-6	TRBJ1-4	TGTGCCAGCAGCTTGAAGAGGACAACTAATGAAAAACTGTTTTTT	CASSLKRTTNEKLFF